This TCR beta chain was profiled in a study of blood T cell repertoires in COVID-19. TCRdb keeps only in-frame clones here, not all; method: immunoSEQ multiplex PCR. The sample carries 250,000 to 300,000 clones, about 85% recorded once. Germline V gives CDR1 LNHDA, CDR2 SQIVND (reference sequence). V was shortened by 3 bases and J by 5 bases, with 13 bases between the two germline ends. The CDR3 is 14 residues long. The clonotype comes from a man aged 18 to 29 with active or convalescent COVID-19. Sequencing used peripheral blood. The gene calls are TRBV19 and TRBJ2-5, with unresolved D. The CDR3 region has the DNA TGTGCCAGTAGTATTATGAAGAACGCGGAGACCCAGTACTTC. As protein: CASSIMKNAETQYF.